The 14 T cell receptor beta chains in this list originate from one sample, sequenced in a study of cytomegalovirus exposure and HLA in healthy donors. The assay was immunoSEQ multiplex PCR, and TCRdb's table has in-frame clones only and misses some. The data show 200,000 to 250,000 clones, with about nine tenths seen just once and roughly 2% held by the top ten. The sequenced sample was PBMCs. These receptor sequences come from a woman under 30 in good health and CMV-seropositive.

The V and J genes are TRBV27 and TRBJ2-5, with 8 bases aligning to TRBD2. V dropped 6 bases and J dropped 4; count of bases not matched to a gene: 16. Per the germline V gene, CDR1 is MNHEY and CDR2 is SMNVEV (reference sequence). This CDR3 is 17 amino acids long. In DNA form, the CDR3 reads TGTGCCAGCAGACCCCCTAAGGGACTAGTGTTACGAGAGACCCAGTACTTC. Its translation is CASRPPKGLVLRETQYF.

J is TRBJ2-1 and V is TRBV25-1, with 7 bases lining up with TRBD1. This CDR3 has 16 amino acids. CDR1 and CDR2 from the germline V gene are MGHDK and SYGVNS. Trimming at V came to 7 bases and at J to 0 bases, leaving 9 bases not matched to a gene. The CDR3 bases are TGTGCCAGCATCGGAAAGACAGGGCCCTCCTACAATGAGCAGTTCTTC. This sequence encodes CASIGKTGPSYNEQFF.

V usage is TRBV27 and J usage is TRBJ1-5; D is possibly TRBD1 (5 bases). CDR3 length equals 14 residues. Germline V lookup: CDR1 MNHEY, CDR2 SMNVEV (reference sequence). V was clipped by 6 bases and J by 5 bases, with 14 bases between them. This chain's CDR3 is CASSTLGGYQPQHF. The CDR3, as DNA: TGTGCCAGCAGCACCCTGGGGGGGTATCAGCCCCAGCATTTT.

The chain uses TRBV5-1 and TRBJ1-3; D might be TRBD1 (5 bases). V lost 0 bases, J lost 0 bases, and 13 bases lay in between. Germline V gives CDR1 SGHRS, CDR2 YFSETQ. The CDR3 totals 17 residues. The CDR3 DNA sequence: TGCGCCAGCAGCTTGGAGGGACTTACTGGCTCTGGAAACACCATATATTTT. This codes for CASSLEGLTGSGNTIYF. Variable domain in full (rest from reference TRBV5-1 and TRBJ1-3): KAGVTQTPRYLIKTRGQQVTLSCSPISGHRSVSWYQQTPGQGLQFLFEYFSETQRNKGNFPGRFSGRQFSNSRSEMNVSTLELGDSALYLCASSLEGLTGSGNTIYFGEGSWLTVV.

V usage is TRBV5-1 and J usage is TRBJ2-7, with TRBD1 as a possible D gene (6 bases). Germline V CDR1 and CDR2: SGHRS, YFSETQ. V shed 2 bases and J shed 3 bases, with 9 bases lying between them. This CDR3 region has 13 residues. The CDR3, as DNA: TGCGCCAGCAGCTTTCTCAGGGGCTACGAGCAGTACTTC. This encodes CASSFLRGYEQYF.

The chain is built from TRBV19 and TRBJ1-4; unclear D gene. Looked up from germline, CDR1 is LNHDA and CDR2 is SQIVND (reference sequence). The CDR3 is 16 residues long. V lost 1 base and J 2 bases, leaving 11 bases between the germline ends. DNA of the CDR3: TGTGCCAGTAGTATAGTCGGCCGCGGGACTAATGAAAAACTGTTTTTT. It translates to CASSIVGRGTNEKLFF. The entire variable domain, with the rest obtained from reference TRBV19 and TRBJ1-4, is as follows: DGGITQSPKYLFRKEGQNVTLSCEQNLNHDAMYWYRQDPGQGLRLIYYSQIVNDFQKGDIAEGYSVSREKKESFPLTVTSAQKNPTAFYLCASSIVGRGTNEKLFFGSGTQLSVL.

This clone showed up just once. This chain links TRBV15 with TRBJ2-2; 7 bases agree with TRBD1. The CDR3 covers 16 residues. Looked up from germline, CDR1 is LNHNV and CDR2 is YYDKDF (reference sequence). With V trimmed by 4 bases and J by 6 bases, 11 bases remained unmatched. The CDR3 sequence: CATSTRQGEGAGELFF. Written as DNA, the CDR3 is TGTGCCACCAGCACCCGACAGGGAGAAGGAGCCGGGGAGCTGTTTTTT.

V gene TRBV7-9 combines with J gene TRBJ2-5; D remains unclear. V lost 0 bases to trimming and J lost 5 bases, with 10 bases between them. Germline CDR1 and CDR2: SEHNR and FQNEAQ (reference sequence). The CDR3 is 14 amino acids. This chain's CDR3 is CASSLAAALETQYF. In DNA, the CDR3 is TGTGCCAGCAGCTTAGCCGCGGCCCTCGAGACCCAGTACTTC.

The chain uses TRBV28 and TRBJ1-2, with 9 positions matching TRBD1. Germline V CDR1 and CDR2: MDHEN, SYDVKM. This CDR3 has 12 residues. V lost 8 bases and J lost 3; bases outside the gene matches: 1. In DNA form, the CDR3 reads TGTGCCAGCCGGACAGGGGACTATGGCTACACCTTC. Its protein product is CASRTGDYGYTF.

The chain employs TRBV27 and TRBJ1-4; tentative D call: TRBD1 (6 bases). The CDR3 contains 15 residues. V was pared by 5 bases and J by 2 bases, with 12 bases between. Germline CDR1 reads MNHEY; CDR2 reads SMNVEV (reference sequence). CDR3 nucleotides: TGTGCCAGCAGTCCCCAGGGGCTGACTAATGAAAAACTGTTTTTT. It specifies CASSPQGLTNEKLFF.

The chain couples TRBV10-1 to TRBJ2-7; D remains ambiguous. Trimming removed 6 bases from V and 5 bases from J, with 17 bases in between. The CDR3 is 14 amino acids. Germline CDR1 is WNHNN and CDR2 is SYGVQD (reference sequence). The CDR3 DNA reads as TGCGCCAGCAGCGACCTACGTATTGAGGACGAGCAGTACTTC. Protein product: CASSDLRIEDEQYF.

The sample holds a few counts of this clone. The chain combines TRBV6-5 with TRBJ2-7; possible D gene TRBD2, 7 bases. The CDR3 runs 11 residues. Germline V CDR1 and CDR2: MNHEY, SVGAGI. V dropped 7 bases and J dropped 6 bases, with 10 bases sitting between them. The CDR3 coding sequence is TGTGCCAGCATCGGGGGGCTCGAGCAGTACTTC. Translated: CASIGGLEQYF.

Here the CDR3 reads CASSSAGGSSYEQYF. CDR3 DNA sequence: TGTGCCAGCAGTTCTGCAGGGGGGTCCTCCTACGAGCAGTACTTC. The genes are TRBV28 and TRBJ2-7; maybe TRBD1 (7 bases). Looked up from germline, CDR1 is MDHEN and CDR2 is SYDVKM. V was cut by 4 bases and J by 0 bases, with 13 bases left in between. CDR3 length: 15 residues.

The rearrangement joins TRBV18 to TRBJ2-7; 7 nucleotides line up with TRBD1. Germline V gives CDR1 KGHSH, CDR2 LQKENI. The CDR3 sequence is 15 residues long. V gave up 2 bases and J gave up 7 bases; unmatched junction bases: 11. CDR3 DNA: TGTGCCAGCTCACCAGGGGGCGACAGGGTGGGAGAGCAGTACTTC. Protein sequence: CASSPGGDRVGEQYF.